This T cell receptor beta chain was recorded in a study of shared clonotypes between healthy human individuals. Study background: Each donor had three CD4 naive, three CD4 memory, two CD8 naive and one CD8 memory plate. Study outcomes and limitations: Memory subsets had estimated richness that was generally smaller than that of naive subsets.

With regard to this clone: Antigen: not known.

It was CD45RO-negative cells, positively selected for CCR7, that made up naive CD8 cells, with terminally differentiated effector memory CD45RA+ cells excluded. DNA at 200 ng, roughly 30,000 T cell genomes, went into sorted-subset replicate PCRs. The method was immunoSEQ multiplex PCR; TCRdb's version includes in-frame clones alone and lacks a portion of them. The sample holds about 2 million clones, about 95% seen once. CDR3 size: 15 residues. Unmatched junction bases numbered 6, after V lost 6 bases and J lost 4 bases. CDR1 is MNHEY, CDR2 SVGAGI, per germline. This chain connects TRBV6-5 to TRBJ2-1; 10 bases fit TRBD2. The receptor's source is a man aged 18 to 30 in good health. Sequencing was carried out using naive CD8+ T cells sorted from blood. For the CDR3, the DNA is TGTGCCAGCAGCCTTAGGACTAGCGGTTACAATGAGCAGTTCTTC. Its translation is CASSLRTSGYNEQFF.